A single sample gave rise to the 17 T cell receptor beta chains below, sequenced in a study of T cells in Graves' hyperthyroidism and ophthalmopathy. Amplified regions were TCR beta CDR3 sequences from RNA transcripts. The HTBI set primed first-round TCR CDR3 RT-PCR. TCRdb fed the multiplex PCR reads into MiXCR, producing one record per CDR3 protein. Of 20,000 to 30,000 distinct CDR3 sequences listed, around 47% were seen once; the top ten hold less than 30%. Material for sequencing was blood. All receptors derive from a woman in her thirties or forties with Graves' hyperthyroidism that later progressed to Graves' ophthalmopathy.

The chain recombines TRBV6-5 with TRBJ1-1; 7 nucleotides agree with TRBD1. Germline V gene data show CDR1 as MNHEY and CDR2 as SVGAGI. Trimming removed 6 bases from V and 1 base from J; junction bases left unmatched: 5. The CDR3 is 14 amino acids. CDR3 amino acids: CASRRTGRNTEAFF. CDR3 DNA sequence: TGTGCCAGCAGGAGGACAGGTCGGAACACTGAAGCTTTCTTT.

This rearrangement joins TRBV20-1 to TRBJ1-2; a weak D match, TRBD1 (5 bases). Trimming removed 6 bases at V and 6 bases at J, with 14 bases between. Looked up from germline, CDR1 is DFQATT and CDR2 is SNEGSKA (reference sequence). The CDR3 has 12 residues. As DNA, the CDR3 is TGCAGTGCGTGGAGTGGGGGGAATGGCTACACCTTC. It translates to CSAWSGGNGYTF.

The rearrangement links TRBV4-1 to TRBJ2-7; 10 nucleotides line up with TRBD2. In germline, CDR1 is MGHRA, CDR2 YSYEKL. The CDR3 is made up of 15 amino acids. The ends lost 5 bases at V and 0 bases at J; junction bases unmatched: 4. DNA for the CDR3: TGCGCCAGCAGCTTTAGCGGGGGGAGCTCCTACGAGCAGTACTTC. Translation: CASSFSGGSSYEQYF.

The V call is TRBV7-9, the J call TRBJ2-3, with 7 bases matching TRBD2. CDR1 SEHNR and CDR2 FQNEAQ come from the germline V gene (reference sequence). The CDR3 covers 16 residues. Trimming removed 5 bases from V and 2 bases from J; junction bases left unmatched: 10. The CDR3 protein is CASSPPPSGNTDTQYF. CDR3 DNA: TGTGCCAGCAGCCCGCCTCCTAGCGGAAACACAGATACGCAGTATTTT.

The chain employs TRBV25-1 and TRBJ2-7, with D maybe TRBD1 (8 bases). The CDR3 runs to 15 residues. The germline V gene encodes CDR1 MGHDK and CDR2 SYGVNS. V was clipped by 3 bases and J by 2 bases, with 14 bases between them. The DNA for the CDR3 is TGTGCCAGCAGTGAGGGAGGGACAGGAGCCTACGAGCAGTACTTC. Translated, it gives CASSEGGTGAYEQYF.

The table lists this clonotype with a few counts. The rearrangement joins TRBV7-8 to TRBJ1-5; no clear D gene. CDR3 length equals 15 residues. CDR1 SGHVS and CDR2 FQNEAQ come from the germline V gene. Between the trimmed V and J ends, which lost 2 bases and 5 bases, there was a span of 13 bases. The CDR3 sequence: CASSLNDGHDQPQHF. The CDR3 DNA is TGTGCCAGCAGCTTAAACGATGGGCACGATCAGCCCCAGCATTTT.

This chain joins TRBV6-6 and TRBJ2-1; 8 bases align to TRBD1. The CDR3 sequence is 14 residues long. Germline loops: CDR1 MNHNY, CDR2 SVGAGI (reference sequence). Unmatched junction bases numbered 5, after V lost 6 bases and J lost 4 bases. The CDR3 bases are TGTGCCAGCAGACCCGGACAGGGTTACAATGAGCAGTTCTTC. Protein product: CASRPGQGYNEQFF.

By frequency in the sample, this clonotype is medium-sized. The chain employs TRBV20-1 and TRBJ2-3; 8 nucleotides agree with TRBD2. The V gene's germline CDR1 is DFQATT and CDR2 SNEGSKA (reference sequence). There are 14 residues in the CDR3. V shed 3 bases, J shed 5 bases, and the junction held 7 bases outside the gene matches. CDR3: CSASSGRAKDTQYF. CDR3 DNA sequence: TGCAGTGCTAGTTCCGGGAGGGCTAAAGATACGCAGTATTTT.

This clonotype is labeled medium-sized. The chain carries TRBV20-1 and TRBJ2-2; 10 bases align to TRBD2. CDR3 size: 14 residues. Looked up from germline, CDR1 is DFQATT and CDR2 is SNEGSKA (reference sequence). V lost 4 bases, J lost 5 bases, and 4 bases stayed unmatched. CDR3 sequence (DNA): TGCAGTGCTAAGCGGGAGGGGGATACCGGGGAGCTGTTTTTT. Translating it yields CSAKREGDTGELFF.

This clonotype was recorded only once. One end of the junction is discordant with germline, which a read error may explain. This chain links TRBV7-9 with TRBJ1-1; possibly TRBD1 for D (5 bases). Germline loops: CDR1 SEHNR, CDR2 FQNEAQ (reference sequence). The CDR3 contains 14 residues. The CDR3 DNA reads TGTGCCAGCAAAGCGGGGGTGGGGAACATTGAAGCTTTCTTT. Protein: CASKAGVGNIEAFF.

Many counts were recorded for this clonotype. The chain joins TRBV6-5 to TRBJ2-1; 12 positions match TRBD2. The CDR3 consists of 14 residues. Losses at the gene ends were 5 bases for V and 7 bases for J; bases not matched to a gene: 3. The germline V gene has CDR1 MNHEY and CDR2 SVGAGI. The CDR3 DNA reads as TGTGCCAGCAGTCGGACTAGCGGGATTAATGAGCAGTTCTTC. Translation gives CASSRTSGINEQFF.

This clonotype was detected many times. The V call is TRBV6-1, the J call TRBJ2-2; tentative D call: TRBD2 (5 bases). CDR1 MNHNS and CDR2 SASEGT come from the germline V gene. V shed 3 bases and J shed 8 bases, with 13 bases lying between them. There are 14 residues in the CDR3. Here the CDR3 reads CASSDRRVAGELFF. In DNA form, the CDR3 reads TGTGCCAGCAGTGACAGGCGGGTGGCAGGGGAGCTGTTTTTT.

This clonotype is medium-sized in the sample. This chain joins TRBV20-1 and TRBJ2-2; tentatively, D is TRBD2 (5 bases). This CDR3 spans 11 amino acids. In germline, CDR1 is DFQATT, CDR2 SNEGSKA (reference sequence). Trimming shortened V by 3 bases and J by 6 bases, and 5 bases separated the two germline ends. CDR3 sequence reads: CSARRAGELFF. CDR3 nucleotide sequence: TGCAGTGCTAGGCGGGCCGGGGAGCTGTTTTTT.

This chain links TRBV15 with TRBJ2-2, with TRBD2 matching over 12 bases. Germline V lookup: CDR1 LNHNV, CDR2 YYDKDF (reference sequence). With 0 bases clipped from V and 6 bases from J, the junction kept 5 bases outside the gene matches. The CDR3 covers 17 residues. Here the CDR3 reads CATSRDPLAGGAGELFF. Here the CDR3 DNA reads TGTGCCACCAGCAGAGATCCTCTAGCGGGAGGGGCCGGGGAGCTGTTTTTT.

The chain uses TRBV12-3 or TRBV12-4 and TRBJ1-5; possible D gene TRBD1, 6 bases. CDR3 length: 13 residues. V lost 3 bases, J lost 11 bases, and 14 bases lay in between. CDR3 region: CASSFGQRETQHF. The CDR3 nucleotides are TGTGCCAGCAGTTTCGGACAGCGAGAGACCCAGCATTTT.

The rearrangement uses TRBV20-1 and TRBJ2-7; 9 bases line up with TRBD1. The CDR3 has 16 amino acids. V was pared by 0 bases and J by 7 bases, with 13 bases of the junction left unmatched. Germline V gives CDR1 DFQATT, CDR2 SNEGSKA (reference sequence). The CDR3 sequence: CSAREWRTGASREQYF. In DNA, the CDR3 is TGCAGTGCTAGAGAGTGGAGGACAGGGGCCTCACGGGAGCAGTACTTC.

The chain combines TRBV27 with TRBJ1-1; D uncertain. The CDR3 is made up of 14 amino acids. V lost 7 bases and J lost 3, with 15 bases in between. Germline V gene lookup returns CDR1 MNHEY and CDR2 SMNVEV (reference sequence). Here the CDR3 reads CASTSALRDTEAFF. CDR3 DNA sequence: TGTGCCAGCACATCAGCACTACGGGACACTGAAGCTTTCTTT.